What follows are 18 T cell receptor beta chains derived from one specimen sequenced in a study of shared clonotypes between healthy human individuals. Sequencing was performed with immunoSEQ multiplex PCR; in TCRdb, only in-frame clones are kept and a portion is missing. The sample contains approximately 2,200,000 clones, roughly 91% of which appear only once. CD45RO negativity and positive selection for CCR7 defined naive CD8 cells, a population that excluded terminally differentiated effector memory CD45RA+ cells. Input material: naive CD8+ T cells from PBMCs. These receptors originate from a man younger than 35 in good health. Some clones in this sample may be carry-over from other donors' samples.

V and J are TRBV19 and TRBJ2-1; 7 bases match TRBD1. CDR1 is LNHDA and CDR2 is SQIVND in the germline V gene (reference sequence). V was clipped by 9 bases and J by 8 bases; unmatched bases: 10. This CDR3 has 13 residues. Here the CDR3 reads CASRGNGDHEQFF. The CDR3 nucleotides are TGTGCCAGCAGGGGGAACGGAGACCATGAGCAGTTCTTC.

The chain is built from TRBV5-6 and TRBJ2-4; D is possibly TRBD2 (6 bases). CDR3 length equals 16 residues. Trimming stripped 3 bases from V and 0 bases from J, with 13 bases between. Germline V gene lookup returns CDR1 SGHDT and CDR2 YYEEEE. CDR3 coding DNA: TGTGCCAGCAGCTCGCCTAGCGAACTAGCCAAAAACATTCAGTACTTC. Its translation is CASSSPSELAKNIQYF.

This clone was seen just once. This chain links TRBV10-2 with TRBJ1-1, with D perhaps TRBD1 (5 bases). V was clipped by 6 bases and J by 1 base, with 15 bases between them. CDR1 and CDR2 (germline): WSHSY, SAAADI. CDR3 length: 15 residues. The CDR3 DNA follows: TGCGCCAGCAGGTCCGAGACGGGGGGGAACACTGAAGCTTTCTTT. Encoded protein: CASRSETGGNTEAFF.

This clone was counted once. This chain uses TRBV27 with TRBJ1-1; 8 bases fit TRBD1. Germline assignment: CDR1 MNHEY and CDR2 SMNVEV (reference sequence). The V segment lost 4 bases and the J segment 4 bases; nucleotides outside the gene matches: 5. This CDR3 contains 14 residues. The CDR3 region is CASSSQGVGTEAFF. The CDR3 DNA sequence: TGTGCCAGCAGTTCACAGGGGGTTGGCACTGAAGCTTTCTTT.

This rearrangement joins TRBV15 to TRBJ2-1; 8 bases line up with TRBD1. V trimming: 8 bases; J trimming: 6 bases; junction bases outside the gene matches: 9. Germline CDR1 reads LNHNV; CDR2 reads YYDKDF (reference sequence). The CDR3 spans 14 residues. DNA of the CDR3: TGTGCCACCGGACAGGGCCGCTTTGGCAATGAGCAGTTCTTC. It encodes CATGQGRFGNEQFF.

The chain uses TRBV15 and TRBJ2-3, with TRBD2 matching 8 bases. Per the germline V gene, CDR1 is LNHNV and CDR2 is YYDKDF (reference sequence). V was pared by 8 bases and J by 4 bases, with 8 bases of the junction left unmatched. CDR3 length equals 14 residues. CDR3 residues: CATESREGSDTQYF. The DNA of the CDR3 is TGTGCCACCGAAAGCCGGGAGGGCTCAGATACGCAGTATTTT. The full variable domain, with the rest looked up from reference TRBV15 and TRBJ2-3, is DAMVIQNPRYQVTQFGKPVTLSCSQTLNHNVMYWYQQKSSQAPKLLFHYYDKDFNNEADTPDNFQSRRPNTSFCFLDIRSPGLGDTAMYLCATESREGSDTQYFGPGTRLTVL.

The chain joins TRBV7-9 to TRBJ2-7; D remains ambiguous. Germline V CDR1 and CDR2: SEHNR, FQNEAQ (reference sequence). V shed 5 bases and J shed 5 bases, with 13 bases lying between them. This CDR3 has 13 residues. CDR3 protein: CASSPLPVNEQYF. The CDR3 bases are TGTGCCAGCAGCCCCCTCCCGGTCAACGAGCAGTACTTC.

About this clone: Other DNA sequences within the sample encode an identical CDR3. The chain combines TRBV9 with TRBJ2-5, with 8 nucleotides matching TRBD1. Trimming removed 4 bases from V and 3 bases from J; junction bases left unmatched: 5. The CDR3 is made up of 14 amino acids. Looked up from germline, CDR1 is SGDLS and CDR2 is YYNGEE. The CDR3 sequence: CASSPGGGKETQYF. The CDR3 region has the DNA TGTGCCAGCAGCCCAGGGGGCGGGAAAGAGACCCAGTACTTC. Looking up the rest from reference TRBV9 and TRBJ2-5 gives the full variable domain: DSGVTQTPKHLITATGQRVTLRCSPRSGDLSVYWYQQSLDQGLQFLIQYYNGEERAKGNILERFSAQQFPDLHSELNLSSLELGDSALYFCASSPGGGKETQYFGPGTRLLVL.

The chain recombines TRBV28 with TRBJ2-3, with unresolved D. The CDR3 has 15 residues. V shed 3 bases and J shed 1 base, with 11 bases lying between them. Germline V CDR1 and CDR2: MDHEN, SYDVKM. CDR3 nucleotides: TGTGCCAGCAGTTTCCTCATTGGGGGCACAGATACGCAGTATTTT. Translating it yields CASSFLIGGTDTQYF.

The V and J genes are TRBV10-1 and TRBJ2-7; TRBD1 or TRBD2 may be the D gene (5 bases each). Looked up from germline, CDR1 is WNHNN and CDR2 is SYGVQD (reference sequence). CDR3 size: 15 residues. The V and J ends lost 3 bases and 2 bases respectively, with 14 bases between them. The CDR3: CASSEDVGVTYEQYF. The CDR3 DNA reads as TGCGCCAGCAGTGAAGACGTGGGGGTTACCTACGAGCAGTACTTC.

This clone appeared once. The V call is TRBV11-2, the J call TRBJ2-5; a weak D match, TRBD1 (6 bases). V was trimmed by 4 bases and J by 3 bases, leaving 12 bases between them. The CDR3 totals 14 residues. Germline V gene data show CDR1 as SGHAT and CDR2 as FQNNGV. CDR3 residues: CASSSRTVEETQYF. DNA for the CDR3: TGTGCCAGCAGCTCTAGGACAGTTGAAGAGACCCAGTACTTC.

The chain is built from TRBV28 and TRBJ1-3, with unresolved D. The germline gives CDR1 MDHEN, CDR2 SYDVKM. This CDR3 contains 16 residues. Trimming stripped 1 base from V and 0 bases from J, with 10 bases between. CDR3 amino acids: CASSLSAGLSGNTIYF. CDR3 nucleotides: TGTGCCAGCAGTTTATCTGCAGGTCTCTCTGGAAACACCATATATTTT.

CDR3 region: CASSFWGSNQPQHF. The CDR3 coding sequence is TGTGCCAGCAGCTTTTGGGGTAGCAATCAGCCCCAGCATTTT. The chain has TRBV7-2 and TRBJ1-5, with D hard to call. Germline V lookup: CDR1 SGHTA, CDR2 FQGNSA. The CDR3 runs 14 residues. Trimming pared 3 bases from V and 0 bases from J, leaving 6 bases between.

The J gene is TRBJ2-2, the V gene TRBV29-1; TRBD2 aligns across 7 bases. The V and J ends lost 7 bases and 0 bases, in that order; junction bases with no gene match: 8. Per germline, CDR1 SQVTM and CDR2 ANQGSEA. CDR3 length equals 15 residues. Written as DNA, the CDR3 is TGCAGCGCCCGAGGCGGGAGCCCGAACACCGGGGAGCTGTTTTTT. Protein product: CSARGGSPNTGELFF.

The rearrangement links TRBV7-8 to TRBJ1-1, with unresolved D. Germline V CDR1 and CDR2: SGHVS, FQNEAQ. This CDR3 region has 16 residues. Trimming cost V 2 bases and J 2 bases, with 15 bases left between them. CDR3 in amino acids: CASSLTGTPANTEAFF. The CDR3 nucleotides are TGTGCCAGCAGCTTAACTGGAACCCCAGCAAACACTGAAGCTTTCTTT.

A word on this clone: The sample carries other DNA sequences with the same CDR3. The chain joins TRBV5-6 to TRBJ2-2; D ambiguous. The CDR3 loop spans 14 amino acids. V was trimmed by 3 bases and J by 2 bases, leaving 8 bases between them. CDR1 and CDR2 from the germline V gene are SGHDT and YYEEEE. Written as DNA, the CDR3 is TGTGCCAGCAGCTCCACAGTAAACACCGGGGAGCTGTTTTTT. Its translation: CASSSTVNTGELFF.

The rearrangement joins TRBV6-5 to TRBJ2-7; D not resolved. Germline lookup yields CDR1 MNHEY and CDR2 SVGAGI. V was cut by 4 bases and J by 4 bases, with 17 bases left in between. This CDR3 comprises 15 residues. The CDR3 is CASSSRVQLPYEQYF. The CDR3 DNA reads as TGTGCCAGCAGTTCTCGGGTGCAGCTTCCATACGAGCAGTACTTC.

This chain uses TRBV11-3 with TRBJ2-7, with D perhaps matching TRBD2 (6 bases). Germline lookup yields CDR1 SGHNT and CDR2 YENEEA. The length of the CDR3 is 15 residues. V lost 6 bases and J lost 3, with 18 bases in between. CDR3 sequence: CASRGEEGQNYEQYF. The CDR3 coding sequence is TGTGCCAGCAGGGGCGAGGAGGGGCAGAACTACGAGCAGTACTTC.